The 31 T cell receptor beta chains presented below share a single source sample, sequenced in a study of blood T cell repertoires in COVID-19. This table comes from immunoSEQ multiplex PCR, and its TCRdb copy is limited to in-frame clones, with some not included. This sample has about 15,000 clones; 85% to 90% occur once, and the top ten carry less than 25%. Input material: peripheral blood. Every receptor here comes from a man in his 60s with acute or convalescent COVID-19.

The chain uses TRBV7-6 and TRBJ2-5; 11 positions agree with TRBD2. The CDR3 loop spans 17 amino acids. The germline V gene encodes CDR1 SGHVS and CDR2 FNYEAQ. V lost 1 base to trimming and J lost 2 bases; unmatched junction nucleotides: 6. In DNA form, the CDR3 reads TGTGCCAGCAGCTTAGAGGGGACTAGCGGTTTACAAGAGACCCAGTACTTC. It codes for CASSLEGTSGLQETQYF.

The CDR3 region is CASSLSSRVDGYTF. DNA for the CDR3: TGTGCCAGCAGTTTATCTTCCAGGGTGGATGGCTACACCTTC. The chain uses TRBV28 and TRBJ1-2, with a weak D call TRBD1 (5 bases). In germline, CDR1 is MDHEN, CDR2 SYDVKM. The CDR3 covers 14 residues. V dropped 1 base and J dropped 6 bases, with 12 bases sitting between them.

V is TRBV28 and J is TRBJ2-7; D unclear. V lost 5 bases to trimming and J lost 0 bases, with 11 bases between them. The CDR3 consists of 14 residues. CDR1 and CDR2 from the germline V gene are MDHEN and SYDVKM. This CDR3 reads CASSPTSYSYEQYF. The CDR3 DNA reads TGTGCCAGCAGTCCCACGTCCTACTCCTACGAGCAGTACTTC.

V is TRBV30 and J is TRBJ1-5, with D unclear. Trimming removed 3 bases at V and 10 bases at J, with 16 bases between. Per the germline V gene, CDR1 is GTSNPN and CDR2 is SVGIG (reference sequence). This CDR3 comprises 13 residues. The CDR3 here is CAWSPGMKKPQHF. The CDR3 DNA sequence: TGTGCCTGGAGCCCGGGTATGAAAAAACCCCAGCATTTT.

The CDR3 sequence is CASSSPGLAGAVDTQYF. For the CDR3, the DNA is TGTGCCAGCAGCTCACCGGGACTAGCGGGAGCGGTAGATACGCAGTATTTT. The chain links TRBV5-4 to TRBJ2-3, with 14 bases aligning to TRBD2. Per germline, CDR1 SGHNT and CDR2 YYREEE (reference sequence). This CDR3 spans 17 amino acids. Unmatched junction bases numbered 8, after V lost 3 bases and J lost 5 bases. Using reference TRBV5-4 and TRBJ2-3 for the parts outside the CDR3, the full variable domain is ETGVTQSPTHLIKTRGQQVTLRCSSQSGHNTVSWYQQALGQGPQFIFQYYREEENGRGNFPPRFSGLQFPNYSSELNVNALELDDSALYLCASSSPGLAGAVDTQYFGPGTRLTVL.

The chain recombines TRBV7-8 with TRBJ2-1; 10 nucleotides match TRBD2. This CDR3 region has 17 residues. Germline V gene data show CDR1 as SGHVS and CDR2 as FQNEAQ. After removal of 5 bases from V and 5 bases from J, the junction contained 12 bases not matched to a gene. The CDR3 loop is CASSPLLGTSADNEQFF. CDR3 coding DNA: TGTGCCAGCAGCCCCTTGTTAGGGACTAGCGCAGACAATGAGCAGTTCTTC.

The chain couples TRBV14 to TRBJ1-1; a possible D gene is TRBD1 (5 bases). CDR3 length: 17 amino acids. CDR1 is SGHDN and CDR2 is FVKESK in the germline V gene. V lost 2 bases, J lost 0 bases, and 16 bases lay in between. CDR3 in amino acids: CASSQSRRGHMNTEAFF. CDR3 coding DNA: TGTGCCAGCAGCCAATCCCGGCGTGGACACATGAACACTGAAGCTTTCTTT. Filled out from reference TRBV14 and TRBJ1-1, the complete variable domain reads EAGVTQFPSHSVIEKGQTVTLRCDPISGHDNLYWYRRVMGKEIKFLLHFVKESKQDESGMPNNRFLAERTGGTYSTLKVQPAELEDSGVYFCASSQSRRGHMNTEAFFGQGTRLTVV.

The genes are TRBV3-1 (or the pseudogene TRBV3-2) and TRBJ1-1, with a weak D call TRBD1 (6 bases). CDR3 size: 14 residues. Trimming cost V 2 bases and J 1 base, with 8 bases left between them. Germline V gene lookup returns CDR1 LGHDT and CDR2 YNNKEL (reference sequence). In nucleotides, the CDR3 is TGTGCCAGCAGCCAACCACAGGGGAACACTGAAGCTTTCTTT. Translated: CASSQPQGNTEAFF.

The chain is built from TRBV28 and TRBJ2-3, with D possibly being TRBD1 (5 bases). CDR1 and CDR2 from the germline V gene are MDHEN and SYDVKM. Trimming took 6 bases from V and 1 from J, leaving 8 bases between them. The CDR3 runs 13 residues. The CDR3 is CASSRARTDTQYF. The DNA of the CDR3 is TGTGCCAGCAGCAGGGCCCGCACAGATACGCAGTATTTT. Together with reference TRBV28 and TRBJ2-3, the CDR3 gives the full variable domain: DVKVTQSSRYLVKRTGEKVFLECVQDMDHENMFWYRQDPGLGLRLIYFSYDVKMKEKGDIPEGYSVSREKKERFSLILESASTNQTSMYLCASSRARTDTQYFGPGTRLTVL.

The chain couples TRBV11-2 to TRBJ2-2, with TRBD1 matching 10 bases. CDR3 length equals 16 residues. V lost 4 bases to trimming and J lost 3 bases; unmatched junction nucleotides: 5. CDR1 is SGHAT, CDR2 FQNNGV, per germline. The CDR3 spells CASSSWTGGYTGELFF. The CDR3 DNA is TGTGCCAGCAGCTCCTGGACAGGGGGGTACACCGGGGAGCTGTTTTTT.

This sequence joins TRBV2 and TRBJ1-1; D ambiguous. CDR3 length equals 13 residues. Trimming pared 3 bases from V and 1 base from J, leaving 6 bases between. The germline V gene encodes CDR1 SNHLY and CDR2 FYNNEI. The CDR3 region is CASSERGNTEAFF. The CDR3 DNA reads as TGTGCCAGCAGTGAGCGGGGGAACACTGAAGCTTTCTTT.

The V call is TRBV9, the J call TRBJ2-7, with TRBD2 identical over 9 bases. Looked up from germline, CDR1 is SGDLS and CDR2 is YYNGEE. V was clipped by 0 bases and J by 2 bases; unmatched bases: 6. This CDR3 region has 16 residues. The CDR3 sequence is CASSVGGAGGAYEQYF. CDR3 DNA: TGTGCCAGCAGCGTAGGGGGAGCGGGGGGCGCCTACGAGCAGTACTTC.

This clone was observed once. This chain uses TRBV5-1 with TRBJ2-1; 7 bases are a match to TRBD1. CDR3 size: 15 residues. Trimming took 0 bases from V and 7 from J; bases not matched to a gene: 7. The germline CDR1 and CDR2 sequences are SGHRS and YFSETQ. The CDR3 sequence: CASSLAGQVGNEQFF. DNA for the CDR3: TGCGCCAGCAGCTTGGCCGGACAGGTTGGGAATGAGCAGTTCTTC.

The chain carries TRBV5-1 and TRBJ2-1, with TRBD2 identical over 11 bases. CDR3 length equals 15 residues. J lost 8 bases, V lost 2 bases, and 6 bases had no gene match. Germline lookup yields CDR1 SGHRS and CDR2 YFSETQ. As DNA, the CDR3 is TGCGCCAGCAGCTTTACTAGCGGGAGATTGGATGAGCAGTTCTTC. It yields the protein CASSFTSGRLDEQFF.

The V gene is TRBV3-1 (or the pseudogene TRBV3-2), the J gene TRBJ2-5; 10 nucleotides line up with TRBD1. CDR3 length: 14 amino acids. V lost 4 bases to trimming and J lost 4 bases; unmatched junction nucleotides: 3. The V gene's germline CDR1 is LGHDT and CDR2 YNNKEL (reference sequence). This CDR3 is CASSPRTGGETQYF. The CDR3 DNA is TGTGCCAGCAGCCCTCGGACAGGGGGAGAGACCCAGTACTTC.

The gene calls are TRBV30 and TRBJ1-2; no reliable D call. Germline CDR1 reads GTSNPN; CDR2 reads SVGIG (reference sequence). CDR3 length: 13 amino acids. Trimming left V 3 bases short and J 3 bases short, with 11 bases between. As DNA, the CDR3 is TGTGCCTGGAGGGGAGGGAGAGACTATGGCTACACCTTC. This codes for CAWRGGRDYGYTF.

J is TRBJ2-3 and V is TRBV30; 8 bases line up with TRBD1. Germline V gene sequence: CDR1 GTSNPN, CDR2 SVGIG (reference sequence). This CDR3 has 15 residues. Germline trimming cut 4 bases from V and 14 bases from J; bases unmatched to any gene: 20. The CDR3 nucleotides are TGTGCCTGGATGCCTCCGGGACAGGCCTTTAGGTTCGCGTATTTT. This translates into CAWMPPGQAFRFAYF.

This rearrangement joins TRBV4-2 to TRBJ2-7, with a tentative D call TRBD1 (6 bases). Germline V gene sequence: CDR1 LGHNA, CDR2 YNFKEQ. Trimming took 0 bases from V and 3 from J, leaving 15 bases between them. The CDR3 totals 16 residues. This CDR3 is CASSQDRTEVYYEQYF. The CDR3 coding sequence is TGTGCCAGCAGCCAAGATAGGACAGAAGTTTACTACGAGCAGTACTTC.

The chain is built from TRBV6-5 and TRBJ2-7, with D tentatively TRBD2 (5 bases). V was trimmed by 4 bases and J by 6 bases, leaving 13 bases between them. The CDR3 runs to 13 residues. Per the germline V gene, CDR1 is MNHEY and CDR2 is SVGAGI. DNA for the CDR3: TGTGCCAGCAGTTTTTCTAGCTTTGGCGAGCAGTACTTC. Residues: CASSFSSFGEQYF.

J is TRBJ1-2 and V is TRBV9; 7 positions match TRBD1. The CDR3 has 14 amino acids. The V gene end was trimmed by 0 bases and the J gene end by 5 bases; junction bases not matched to a gene: 4. Germline values: CDR1 SGDLS, CDR2 YYNGEE. CDR3 loop: CASSVGQGNYGYTF. The DNA of the CDR3 is TGTGCCAGCAGCGTAGGACAGGGAAATTATGGCTACACCTTC.

In its sample, this clone was seen once. The V gene is TRBV10-2, the J gene TRBJ2-7, with D perhaps matching TRBD2 (6 bases). The V gene lost 7 bases and the J gene lost 0 bases, with 10 bases spanning the gap. CDR1 is WSHSY and CDR2 is SAAADI in the germline V gene. The CDR3 loop spans 13 amino acids. The CDR3 bases are TGCGCCAGCATATTTAGCGGCTCCTACGAGCAGTACTTC. This codes for CASIFSGSYEQYF.

This chain connects TRBV15 to TRBJ2-7; D might be TRBD2 (6 bases). Germline CDR1 is LNHNV and CDR2 is YYDKDF (reference sequence). This CDR3 contains 15 residues. Trimming left V 6 bases short and J 2 bases short, with 17 bases between. Here the CDR3 DNA reads TGTGCCACCAGTCCGGGTCTAACGGGGGCCTACGAGCAGTACTTC. It yields the protein CATSPGLTGAYEQYF. Full variable domain (remainder filled in from reference TRBV15 and TRBJ2-7): DAMVIQNPRYQVTQFGKPVTLSCSQTLNHNVMYWYQQKSSQAPKLLFHYYDKDFNNEADTPDNFQSRRPNTSFCFLDIRSPGLGDTAMYLCATSPGLTGAYEQYFGPGTRLTVT.

The chain carries TRBV6-5 and TRBJ2-7; 11 bases agree with TRBD2. Trimming took 2 bases from V and 3 from J; bases not matched to a gene: 3. Germline CDR1 and CDR2: MNHEY and SVGAGI. CDR3 size: 15 residues. The CDR3 loop is CASSYPTSGVYEQYF. The DNA of the CDR3 is TGTGCCAGCAGTTACCCGACTAGCGGGGTCTACGAGCAGTACTTC.

The rearrangement joins TRBV28 to TRBJ1-1; 9 bases are shared with TRBD1. Trimming at V came to 6 bases and at J to 2 bases, leaving 7 bases not matched to a gene. CDR1 and CDR2 from the germline V gene are MDHEN and SYDVKM. The CDR3 covers 15 residues. CDR3 nucleotides: TGTGCCAGCAGATACCGGGACAGGGTAAACACTGAAGCTTTCTTT. Its protein is CASRYRDRVNTEAFF.

CDR3 coding DNA: TGTGCTAGCGCTCGGACGGGACAGGGGACCTATGGCTACACCTTC. Translated: CASARTGQGTYGYTF. V is TRBV12-5 and J is TRBJ1-2; TRBD1 matches 10 bases. The CDR3 totals 15 residues. CDR1 and CDR2 from the germline V gene are LGHNT and FRNRAP. Losses at the gene ends were 9 bases for V and 4 bases for J; bases not matched to a gene: 11.

The chain combines TRBV28 with TRBJ2-6; 10 positions match TRBD2. The CDR3 has 21 amino acids. V lost 5 bases to trimming and J lost 2 bases; unmatched junction nucleotides: 18. Germline-derived CDR1 and CDR2 are MDHEN and SYDVKM. CDR3 sequence: CASSAQAINSGRAPGANVLTF. The CDR3 DNA sequence: TGTGCCAGCAGTGCCCAGGCCATAAACAGCGGGAGGGCCCCTGGGGCCAACGTCCTGACTTTC.

The rearrangement joins TRBV15 to TRBJ2-1; 14 nucleotides align to TRBD2. Germline V gives CDR1 LNHNV, CDR2 YYDKDF (reference sequence). Germline trimming cut 1 base from V and 7 bases from J; bases unmatched to any gene: 6. The CDR3 contains 17 residues. CDR3 DNA: TGTGCCACCAGCAGAGGGCAAGGGACTAGCGGGAGTAATGAGCAGTTCTTC. Residues: CATSRGQGTSGSNEQFF.

The CDR3 here is CASSLGLAGGVQETQYF. The CDR3 DNA sequence: TGTGCCAGCAGCTTGGGACTAGCGGGGGGCGTCCAAGAGACCCAGTACTTC. This sequence joins TRBV7-2 and TRBJ2-5; 15 bases map to TRBD2. Germline values: CDR1 SGHTA, CDR2 FQGNSA. The V and J ends lost 3 bases and 1 base, in that order; junction bases with no gene match: 3. The CDR3 has 17 amino acids.

This chain connects TRBV19 to TRBJ1-1; the match to TRBD1 covers 10 bases. CDR3 length equals 16 residues. From germline, CDR1 is LNHDA and CDR2 SQIVND (reference sequence). The V gene end was trimmed by 7 bases and the J gene end by 5 bases; junction bases not matched to a gene: 13. CDR3 in amino acids: CASNKGQGVGITEAFF. CDR3 nucleotides: TGTGCCAGTAATAAAGGACAGGGGGTGGGGATTACTGAAGCTTTCTTT.

The chain uses TRBV15 and TRBJ2-1; D remains unclear. Germline values: CDR1 LNHNV, CDR2 YYDKDF (reference sequence). Trimming cost V 5 bases and J 4 bases, with 6 bases left between them. This CDR3 comprises 12 residues. The CDR3 here is CATSRTYNEQFF. DNA for the CDR3: TGTGCCACCAGCCGAACTTACAATGAGCAGTTCTTC.

The gene calls are TRBV5-1 and TRBJ2-1, with 12 bases aligning to TRBD2. Germline loops: CDR1 SGHRS, CDR2 YFSETQ. This CDR3 region has 15 residues. V shed 2 bases, J shed 10 bases, and the junction held 7 bases outside the gene matches. Written as DNA, the CDR3 is TGCGCCAGCAGCTTCGCTAGCGGGGGGGCTAAAGAGCAGTTCTTC. Translation: CASSFASGGAKEQFF.